This T cell receptor (beta chain) comes out of a study of chemoradiotherapy in HPV16-positive cancers. Study information: Candidate HPV-specific clones and shared TCR motifs came from a couple of HPV16-positive patients. Study-level results: HPV-specific T cells were functionally defined from only a couple of HPV16-positive patients.

This clone has just a few counts. Its antigen is not known. Because the CDR3 is missing its conserved closing phenylalanine or tryptophan, this is likely a read error. The DNA is left out, because the CDR3 cannot be placed on it with certainty; the CDR3 is given as TCRdb lists it. The germline V gene has CDR1 WSHSY and CDR2 SAAADI. The length of the CDR3 is 13 amino acids, counting both ends. Clones were read by immunoSEQ multiplex PCR, and TCRdb kept only the in-frame ones, dropping some. The sample lists 20,000 to 30,000 clones; roughly 90% were seen once. The rearrangement links TRBV10-2 to TRBJ1-1; TRBD1 is the table's D call and was not checked against the DNA. The sequencing used blood, collected from a patient who underwent chemoradiotherapy. The receptor's source is a human donor with HPV-associated anogenital cancer. The CDR3 sequence: CASSESGLLGPSN.